Below, 10 T cell receptor beta chains from the same sample are listed, as sequenced in a study of shared clonotypes between healthy human individuals. Assay used: immunoSEQ multiplex PCR; TCRdb lists only in-frame clones, some missing. The sample has 2 million to 3 million clones, over 85% seen once; the top ten hold about 0.38%. Sequencing input: naive CD4+ T cells from PBMCs. As to subset: CD45RA+ positively selected. All receptors come from a man younger than 35 in good health. Some clones in this sample may be carry-over from other donors' samples.

Details on this clone: The same CDR3 also results from other DNA sequences found in this sample. The chain joins TRBV5-1 to TRBJ1-5; D possibly corresponds to TRBD1 (5 bases). The CDR3 is 15 residues long. V was cut by 0 bases and J by 4 bases, with 11 bases left in between. Per germline, CDR1 SGHRS and CDR2 YFSETQ. The CDR3 DNA follows: TGCGCCAGCAGCTTGGAAGGGGTAGGGAATCAGCCCCAGCATTTT. Its translation is CASSLEGVGNQPQHF.

The genes are TRBV5-1 and TRBJ2-7; D is ambiguous. The CDR3 loop spans 14 amino acids. Deletions cut 4 bases from V and 2 bases from J, with 13 bases between. CDR1 and CDR2 (germline): SGHRS, YFSETQ. CDR3 DNA: TGCGCCAGCAGCCAGGACCGTCCCCCCTACGAGCAGTACTTC. It translates to CASSQDRPPYEQYF.

The V and J genes are TRBV6-5 and TRBJ1-6; D unclear. V lost 6 bases, J lost 5 bases, and 14 bases lay in between. CDR1 and CDR2 from the germline V gene are MNHEY and SVGAGI. The CDR3 loop spans 15 amino acids. The DNA of the CDR3 is TGTGCCAGCAGACGCGAGGGTGGGAATAATTCACCCCTCCACTTT. Its protein is CASRREGGNNSPLHF.

This clone was picked up one time. The V call is TRBV27, the J call TRBJ2-7, with 7 bases identical to TRBD2. CDR1 is MNHEY and CDR2 is SMNVEV in the germline V gene (reference sequence). The junction had 8 bases not matched to a gene; V was cut back by 0 bases and J by 0 bases. CDR3 size: 17 residues. The CDR3 bases are TGTGCCAGCAGTTTATCGTTACGGGAGGCTTCCTCCTACGAGCAGTACTTC. Translation gives CASSLSLREASSYEQYF.

V and J are TRBV7-8 and TRBJ2-5, with TRBD2 identical over 9 bases. The CDR3 spans 15 residues. With V trimmed by 5 bases and J by 10 bases, 14 bases remained unmatched. Germline V gives CDR1 SGHVS, CDR2 FQNEAQ. The CDR3 bases are TGTGCCAGCAGCATTCTAGCGGGAACACGGAGGGGCCAGTACTTC. As protein: CASSILAGTRRGQYF.

The chain uses TRBV5-1 and TRBJ2-4; weak D call: TRBD1 (6 bases). The V gene lost 4 bases and the J gene lost 0 bases, with 14 bases spanning the gap. The CDR3 loop spans 16 amino acids. The germline CDR1 and CDR2 sequences are SGHRS and YFSETQ. As DNA, the CDR3 is TGCGCCAGCAGCGATTACAGGGACCTAGCCAAAAACATTCAGTACTTC. Translating it yields CASSDYRDLAKNIQYF.

The chain employs TRBV7-9 and TRBJ1-6, with 8 bases fitting TRBD1. Germline trimming cut 2 bases from V and 9 bases from J; bases unmatched to any gene: 9. The CDR3 consists of 16 residues. CDR1 and CDR2 from the germline V gene are SEHNR and FQNEAQ (reference sequence). The DNA for the CDR3 is TGTGCCAGCAGCTTACTCTCAGGGGGCGGGAGTTCACCCCTCCACTTT. Amino acid sequence: CASSLLSGGGSSPLHF.

The chain combines TRBV29-1 with TRBJ2-5; weak D call: TRBD2 (5 bases). CDR1 SQVTM and CDR2 ANQGSEA come from the germline V gene. The CDR3 covers 13 residues. The V and J ends lost 3 bases and 5 bases respectively, with 13 bases between them. CDR3 in DNA: TGCAGCGTTGATCCAGCCTCGGGGGAGACCCAGTACTTC. Translated: CSVDPASGETQYF.

The sample holds one count of this clone. This chain links TRBV28 with TRBJ2-1; D gene unclear. The CDR3 length is 12 residues. The germline V and J ends were trimmed by 3 bases and 9 bases, with 9 bases remaining between them. Per germline, CDR1 MDHEN and CDR2 SYDVKM. CDR3 loop: CASSFSLREQFF. The CDR3 DNA reads TGTGCCAGCAGTTTTAGTTTGCGTGAGCAGTTCTTC.

This chain connects TRBV9 to TRBJ2-7, with D possibly TRBD1 on 6 matching bases. Germline V CDR1 and CDR2: SGDLS, YYNGEE. This CDR3 has 14 residues. V was clipped by 4 bases and J by 2 bases, with 13 bases between them. The CDR3 region has the DNA TGTGCCAGCAGCCGGGACATCGGGCCCTACGAGCAGTACTTC. This encodes CASSRDIGPYEQYF. The variable domain in full, with the rest retrieved from reference TRBV9 and TRBJ2-7, is DSGVTQTPKHLITATGQRVTLRCSPRSGDLSVYWYQQSLDQGLQFLIQYYNGEERAKGNILERFSAQQFPDLHSELNLSSLELGDSALYFCASSRDIGPYEQYFGPGTRLTVT.